These 5 T cell receptor beta chains were sequenced from one sample in a study of molecular identifiers for immune sequencing clone quantification. TCRdb called the PCR reads again in MiXCR, with one record for every CDR3 protein. Of tens of thousands of distinct CDR3 sequences listed, roughly 21% are singletons. Sequenced material: naive CD8+ T cells from blood, with Jurkat cell RNA spiked in. Subset defined: FACS-sorted CD8+CD4-CCR7+CD45RA+ naive T cells. All receptors come from a human donor in good health. Some libraries in this study had Jurkat cell RNA spiked in.

This clonotype was observed many times. The chain is built from TRBV29-1 and TRBJ2-7, with D hard to call. The CDR3 consists of 13 residues. Per germline, CDR1 SQVTM and CDR2 ANQGSEA. Trimming removed 4 bases from V and 0 bases from J, with 10 bases in between. CDR3 loop: CSVVAESSYEQYF. The CDR3 bases are TGCAGCGTTGTGGCAGAGAGCTCCTACGAGCAGTACTTC.

This clonotype was counted only a few times. The chain is built from TRBV12-3 or TRBV12-4 and TRBJ2-7; D is unclear. With 1 base removed from V and 7 bases from J, the gap between germline ends came to 11 bases. CDR3 length: 13 residues. The CDR3 protein is CASSLDSPWEQYF. In DNA, the CDR3 is TGTGCCAGCAGTTTAGATTCACCCTGGGAGCAGTACTTC.

This clonotype was seen repeatedly, ten times or more. V usage is TRBV2 and J usage is TRBJ1-5; D is unresolved. Germline V gene data show CDR1 as SNHLY and CDR2 as FYNNEI. The CDR3 runs 16 residues. Trimming stripped 7 bases from V and 0 bases from J, with 16 bases between. CDR3 sequence: CASTSFGDDSNQPQHF. The CDR3 nucleotides read TGTGCCAGCACCTCCTTCGGGGATGATAGCAATCAGCCCCAGCATTTT.

V is TRBV27 and J is TRBJ1-1, with 7 bases lining up with TRBD1. Trimming removed 4 bases from V and 11 bases from J; junction bases left unmatched: 10. Looked up from germline, CDR1 is MNHEY and CDR2 is SMNVEV (reference sequence). This CDR3 has 13 amino acids. CDR3: CASSSGQLAAAFF. The CDR3 DNA follows: TGTGCCAGCAGTTCGGGACAGTTAGCAGCGGCTTTCTTT.

This clonotype was recorded many times. This chain links TRBV13 with TRBJ2-7, with 11 bases identical to TRBD2. Looked up from germline, CDR1 is PRHDT and CDR2 is FYEKMQ (reference sequence). V lost 5 bases and J lost 5; bases outside the gene matches: 2. The CDR3 is made up of 13 amino acids. DNA for the CDR3: TGTGCCAGCAGCCCACTAGCGGGAGACGAGCAGTACTTC. Amino acids: CASSPLAGDEQYF.